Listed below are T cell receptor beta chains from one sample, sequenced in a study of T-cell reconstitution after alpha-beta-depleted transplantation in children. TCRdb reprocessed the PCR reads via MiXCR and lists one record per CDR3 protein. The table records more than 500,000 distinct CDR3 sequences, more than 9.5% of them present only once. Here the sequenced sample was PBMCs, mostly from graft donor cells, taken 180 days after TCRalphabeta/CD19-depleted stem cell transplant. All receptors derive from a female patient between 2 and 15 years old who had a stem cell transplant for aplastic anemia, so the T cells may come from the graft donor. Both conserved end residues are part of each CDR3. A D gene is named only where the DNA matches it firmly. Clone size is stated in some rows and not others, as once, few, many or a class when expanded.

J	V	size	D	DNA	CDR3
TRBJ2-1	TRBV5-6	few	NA	TGTGCCAGCAGCTTTGACGGGAGTTGGAATGAGCAGTTCTTC	CASSFDGSWNEQFF
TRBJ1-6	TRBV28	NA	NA	TGTGCCAGCAGTTTGGATGGGCTCTCCCTCCACTTT	CASSLDGLSLHF
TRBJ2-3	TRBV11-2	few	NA	TGTGCCAGCAGCTTAGGGATGGTCCGCGTCACAGATACGCAGTATTTT	CASSLGMVRVTDTQYF
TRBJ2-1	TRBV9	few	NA	TGTGCCAGCAGCGTAGTGGGTAGCGCCCACAATGAGCAGTTCTTC	CASSVVGSAHNEQFF
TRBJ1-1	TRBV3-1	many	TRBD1	TGTGCCAGCAGCCAAGGGACAGGGAACACTGAAGCTTTCTTT	CASSQGTGNTEAFF
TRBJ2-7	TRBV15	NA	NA	TGTGCCACCAGCAGAGTAGAAGGTTACGAGCAGTACTTC	CATSRVEGYEQYF
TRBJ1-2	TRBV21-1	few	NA	TGTGCCAGCAGCAAAGGACCTTCTGGCTACACCTTC	CASSKGPSGYTF
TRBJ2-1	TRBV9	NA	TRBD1	TGTGCCAGCAGCGTACGGGACAGCTCCTACAATGAGCAGTTCTTC	CASSVRDSSYNEQFF
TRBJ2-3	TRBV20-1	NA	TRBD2	TGCAGTGCTAGAGGGCTAGCGGGGTCGGATACGCAGTATTTT	CSARGLAGSDTQYF
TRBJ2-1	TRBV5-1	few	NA	TGCGCCAGCAGCCTACACTGGAATGAGCAGTTCTTC	CASSLHWNEQFF
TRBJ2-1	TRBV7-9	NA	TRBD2	TGTGCCAGCACCCCATCTTTGGGCGGGGGCAATGAGCAGTTCTTC	CASTPSLGGGNEQFF
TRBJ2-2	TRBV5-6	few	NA	TGTGCCAGCAGCGATACAGGGTGGGGGGGTGCCGGGGAGCTGTTTTTT	CASSDTGWGGAGELFF
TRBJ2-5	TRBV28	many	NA	TGTGCCAGCAGTTTACTATCGGAGACCCAGTACTTC	CASSLLSETQYF
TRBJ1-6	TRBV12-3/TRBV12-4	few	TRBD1	TGTGCCAGCAGTCCGACTTACAGGGGGCGAAGGACCTATAATTCACCCCTCCACTTT	CASSPTYRGRRTYNSPLHF
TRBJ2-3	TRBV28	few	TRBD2	TGTGCCAGCAGTTTATGGGGGACTAAGCAAACAGATACGCAGTATTTT	CASSLWGTKQTDTQYF
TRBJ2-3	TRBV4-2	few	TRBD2	TGTGCCAGCAGCGCGGCGGGACTAGCAATCGATACGCAGTATTTT	CASSAAGLAIDTQYF
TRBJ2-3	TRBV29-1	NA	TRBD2	TGCAGCGTTGGCCGACTAGCGGGAGTAGGATTAGATACGCAGTATTTT	CSVGRLAGVGLDTQYF
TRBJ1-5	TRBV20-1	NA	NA	TGCAGTGCTAGTCGCCCAGGGTGGGTCAATCAGCCCCAGCATTTT	CSASRPGWVNQPQHF
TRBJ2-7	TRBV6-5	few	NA	TGTGCCAGCAGTTACTCGCAGGCCTACGAGCAGTACTTC	CASSYSQAYEQYF
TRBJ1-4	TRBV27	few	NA	TGTGCCAGCAGTTTATCGCGACTTGTTAATGAAAAACTGTTTTTT	CASSLSRLVNEKLFF
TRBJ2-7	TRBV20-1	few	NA	TGCAGTGCTAGAGACTACCGGTACGAGCAGTACTTC	CSARDYRYEQYF
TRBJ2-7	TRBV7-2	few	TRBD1	TGTGCCAGCAGCCAATTCGAACAGGGGGGCGAGCAGTACTTC	CASSQFEQGGEQYF
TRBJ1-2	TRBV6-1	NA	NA	TGTGCCAGCAGAAGTTTGGGTTGGGGGCCGAGGAACTATGGCTACACCTTC	CASRSLGWGPRNYGYTF
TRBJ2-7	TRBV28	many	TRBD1	TGTGCCAGCAGTCTAATTTCGGGACAGGCCTACGAGCAGTACTTC	CASSLISGQAYEQYF
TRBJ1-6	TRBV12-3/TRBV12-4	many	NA	TGTGCCAGCAGTTTCCAAAAGCGGGAAAGGAATTCACCCCTCCACTTT	CASSFQKRERNSPLHF
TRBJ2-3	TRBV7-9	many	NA	TGTGCCAGCAGCTTAGCGCTTCGGATTGCTAGCACAGATACGCAGTATTTT	CASSLALRIASTDTQYF
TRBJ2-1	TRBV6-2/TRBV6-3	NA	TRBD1	TGTGCCAGCAGTACTCCAGGGGGCCCGGGAAGCAATGAGCAGTTCTTC	CASSTPGGPGSNEQFF
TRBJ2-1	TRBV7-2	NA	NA	TGTGCCAGCAGCTTAGTACCCTTTGGCGATTACAATGAGCAGTTCTTC	CASSLVPFGDYNEQFF
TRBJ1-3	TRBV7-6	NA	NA	TGTGCCAGCAGCTTAAACTGGGACTCTGGAAACACCATATATTTT	CASSLNWDSGNTIYF
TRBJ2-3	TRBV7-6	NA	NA	TGTGCCAGCAGCTACGGGATTCGGAGCACAGATACGCAGTATTTT	CASSYGIRSTDTQYF
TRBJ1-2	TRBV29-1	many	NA	TGCAGCTCTCGGGGTGGGACGGAAGACTATGGCTACACCTTC	CSSRGGTEDYGYTF
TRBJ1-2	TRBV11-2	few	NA	TGTGCCAGCAGCTTCAGGGATTTGTATGGCTACACCTTC	CASSFRDLYGYTF
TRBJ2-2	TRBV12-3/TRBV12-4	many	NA	TGTGCCAGCCGGACCGGACAAAGGCCCGGGGAGCTGTTTTTT	CASRTGQRPGELFF
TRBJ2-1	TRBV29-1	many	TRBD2	TGCAGCGACGCCAAAAGCGGGAGCTCCTACAATGAGCAGTTCTTC	CSDAKSGSSYNEQFF
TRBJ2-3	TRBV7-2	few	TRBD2	TGTGCCAGCAGCTCCGTCGGACTAGCGTTGGCAGATACGCAGTATTTT	CASSSVGLALADTQYF